The 19 T cell receptor beta chains listed next were all sequenced from one sample in a study of post-analysis software for immune sequencing data. For these TCRs, the target antigens are not known. Unique molecular identifiers had been added to the TCR beta cDNA libraries. TCRdb analysed the PCR reads with MiXCR anew, one entry per CDR3 protein. In the table there are about 810,000 distinct CDR3 sequences, approximately 53% of which are singletons. The study's findings and limits: Five or six TRBV segments were significantly more frequent in patients than in controls. TRBV5-6, TRBV5-1 and TRBV20-1 were among these segments.

Sequenced material: blood. Every receptor here comes from a girl between 5 and 17 years old with multiple sclerosis.

CDR3 residues: CASSGGRLATETQYF. The CDR3 DNA follows: TGTGCCAGCAGCGGGGGTCGGCTAGCGACGGAGACCCAGTACTTC. The rearrangement joins TRBV9 to TRBJ2-5; weak D call: TRBD2 (6 bases). The CDR3 has 15 residues. Germline CDR1 is SGDLS and CDR2 is YYNGEE. Trimming stripped 3 bases from V and 5 bases from J, with 17 bases between.

A word on this clonotype: At one end the junction does not follow the germline gene, possibly because of a read error. V is TRBV6-5 and J is TRBJ2-1, with 10 bases that match TRBD1. This CDR3 contains 14 residues. Looked up from germline, CDR1 is MNHEY and CDR2 is SVGAGI. This chain's CDR3 is CANSGQGGGNEQFF. In nucleotides, the CDR3 is TGTGCCAACAGTGGACAGGGGGGTGGCAATGAGCAGTTCTTC.

The chain links TRBV5-1 to TRBJ1-1, with 9 bases fitting TRBD1. The CDR3 sequence is 14 residues long. Trimming at V came to 4 bases and at J to 4 bases, leaving 5 bases not matched to a gene. Germline loops: CDR1 SGHRS, CDR2 YFSETQ. This CDR3 is CASSAQGAPTEAFF. Written as DNA, the CDR3 is TGCGCCAGCAGCGCACAGGGGGCGCCCACTGAAGCTTTCTTT.

A few counts support this clonotype. The rearrangement joins TRBV5-1 to TRBJ1-1; no firm D call. V was pared by 1 base and J by 0 bases, with 7 bases between. Germline V gene lookup returns CDR1 SGHRS and CDR2 YFSETQ. The CDR3 is made up of 14 amino acids. This chain's CDR3 is CASSLLQMNTEAFF. The CDR3 nucleotides read TGCGCCAGCAGCTTGTTGCAAATGAACACTGAAGCTTTCTTT.

The V and J genes are TRBV6-5 and TRBJ1-2, with 7 bases fitting TRBD1. This CDR3 contains 17 residues. Per the germline V gene, CDR1 is MNHEY and CDR2 is SVGAGI. V gave up 0 bases and J gave up 0 bases; unmatched junction bases: 7. The CDR3 reads CASSYSRPGGTNYGYTF. CDR3 DNA: TGTGCCAGCAGTTACTCGCGGCCAGGGGGGACTAACTATGGCTACACCTTC.

The chain carries TRBV5-1 and TRBJ1-5, with TRBD1 identical over 7 bases. Trimming cost V 0 bases and J 1 base; bases outside gene matches: 4. Germline CDR1 and CDR2: SGHRS and YFSETQ. There are 16 residues in the CDR3. The CDR3 DNA sequence: TGCGCCAGCAGCTTGGGAAGGACAGGAAGCAATCAGCCCCAGCATTTT. This codes for CASSLGRTGSNQPQHF.

This chain links TRBV5-1 with TRBJ2-7, with D possibly matching TRBD1 (6 bases). The V and J ends lost 5 bases and 0 bases respectively, with 15 bases between them. The germline CDR1 and CDR2 sequences are SGHRS and YFSETQ. CDR3 size: 15 residues. CDR3 DNA sequence: TGCGCCAGCAGATCAGGGGTCGCAAGCTCCTACGAGCAGTACTTC. Translation gives CASRSGVASSYEQYF.

This clonotype was observed a handful of times. The V and J genes are TRBV6-1 and TRBJ1-2; 7 bases are shared with TRBD1. V lost 6 bases and J lost 3; bases outside the gene matches: 7. Looked up from germline, CDR1 is MNHNS and CDR2 is SASEGT. The CDR3 sequence is 14 residues long. The CDR3 DNA reads as TGTGCCAGCAGAGACAGGGCACGAGACTATGGCTACACCTTC. It is translated as CASRDRARDYGYTF.

There are a few counts of this clonotype. The genes are TRBV29-1 and TRBJ2-7; 8 positions match TRBD2. With V trimmed by 3 bases and J by 0 bases, 7 bases remained unmatched. The CDR3 has 15 residues. The germline V gene has CDR1 SQVTM and CDR2 ANQGSEA. The CDR3 sequence: CSVEGLAGSSYEQYF. The DNA of the CDR3 is TGCAGCGTTGAGGGCCTAGCGGGTAGCTCCTACGAGCAGTACTTC.

The V gene is TRBV5-1, the J gene TRBJ2-6; 8 nucleotides agree with TRBD1. Trimming removed 6 bases from V and 0 bases from J; junction bases left unmatched: 5. Germline V gene sequence: CDR1 SGHRS, CDR2 YFSETQ. The length of the CDR3 is 16 residues. The CDR3 region has the DNA TGCGCCAGCACAGGGGGCCCCGGCTCTGGGGCCAACGTCCTGACTTTC. The encoded protein is CASTGGPGSGANVLTF.

CDR3 region: CSADSGGSSGANVLTF. CDR3 sequence (DNA): TGCAGTGCCGACTCGGGCGGAAGCTCTGGGGCCAACGTCCTGACTTTC. The chain combines TRBV20-1 with TRBJ2-6; D remains ambiguous. Between the trimmed V and J ends, which lost 6 bases and 0 bases, there was a span of 15 bases. The CDR3 extends over 16 amino acids. Germline V gene sequence: CDR1 DFQATT, CDR2 SNEGSKA (reference sequence).

The rearrangement joins TRBV7-6 to TRBJ1-2; tentative D call: TRBD1 (5 bases). The CDR3 length is 14 residues. Looked up from germline, CDR1 is SGHVS and CDR2 is FNYEAQ. The V end was cut by 1 base, the J end by 7 bases, with 13 bases between. This CDR3 reads CASSLDRQGSGYTF. Written as DNA, the CDR3 is TGTGCCAGCAGCTTAGATAGGCAGGGAAGTGGCTACACCTTC.

V and J are TRBV5-1 and TRBJ2-1; 10 nucleotides match TRBD2. Trimming cost V 4 bases and J 13 bases; bases outside gene matches: 14. CDR1 and CDR2 (germline): SGHRS, YFSETQ. The CDR3 is made up of 15 amino acids. This CDR3 reads CASSPGLASEYGQFF. The CDR3 DNA is TGCGCCAGCAGCCCGGGACTAGCGTCGGAGTATGGACAGTTCTTC.

This chain connects TRBV6-1 to TRBJ2-3, with 9 bases identical to TRBD2. Germline V gene data show CDR1 as MNHNS and CDR2 as SASEGT. The junction had 8 bases not matched to a gene; V was cut back by 10 bases and J by 3 bases. CDR3 length: 14 amino acids. CDR3 protein: CATHRAGGTDTQYF. CDR3 coding DNA: TGTGCCACGCACCGGGCGGGGGGGACAGATACGCAGTATTTT.

J is TRBJ2-2 and V is TRBV11-2; D possibly corresponds to TRBD1 (6 bases). Germline CDR1 reads SGHAT; CDR2 reads FQNNGV. There are 15 residues in the CDR3. V lost 3 bases and J 7 bases, leaving 15 bases between the germline ends. As DNA, the CDR3 is TGTGCCAGCAGCTTTCAAGGGGGTGGCCGCGGGGAGCTGTTTTTT. Amino acid sequence: CASSFQGGGRGELFF.

The chain uses TRBV12-3 or TRBV12-4 and TRBJ1-6, with 7 bases identical to TRBD1. V shed 4 bases, J shed 6 bases, and the junction held 3 bases outside the gene matches. CDR3 size: 14 residues. The CDR3 DNA sequence: TGTGCCAGCAGTTCGGGACAGTTTAATTCACCCCTCCACTTT. It encodes CASSSGQFNSPLHF.

The chain joins TRBV25-1 to TRBJ2-1, with D perhaps TRBD1 (6 bases). CDR1 is MGHDK and CDR2 is SYGVNS in the germline V gene. Trimming removed 3 bases from V and 0 bases from J, with 9 bases in between. This CDR3 contains 15 residues. The CDR3 loop is CASSEDSRSYNEQFF. The CDR3 coding sequence is TGTGCCAGCAGTGAGGACAGCCGCTCCTACAATGAGCAGTTCTTC.

This clonotype has just a few counts. The chain has TRBV20-1 and TRBJ1-4; D not resolved. Looked up from germline, CDR1 is DFQATT and CDR2 is SNEGSKA (reference sequence). The V end was cut by 5 bases, the J end by 7 bases, with 11 bases between. The CDR3 runs to 12 residues. CDR3 in amino acids: CSARPSGEKLFF. The DNA of the CDR3 is TGCAGTGCTCGTCCTTCGGGTGAAAAACTGTTTTTT.

This clonotype occurred a few times. V and J are TRBV5-1 and TRBJ2-3, with 10 positions matching TRBD2. V lost 4 bases and J lost 0; bases outside the gene matches: 8. There are 17 residues in the CDR3. CDR1 and CDR2 (germline): SGHRS, YFSETQ. This CDR3 reads CASSQRGLATSTDTQYF. As DNA, the CDR3 is TGCGCCAGCAGCCAACGGGGACTAGCGACTAGCACAGATACGCAGTATTTT.